These T cell receptor beta chains were read from a single sample in a study of blood T cell repertoires in COVID-19. TCRdb keeps only in-frame clones here, not all; method: immunoSEQ multiplex PCR. Seen here are around 20,000 clones, 90% to 95% observed once, and the top ten hold 4.1%. Sequencing was done on a sample of peripheral blood. These receptors came from a woman between 50 and 59 years old with active COVID-19. CDR3s include the opening cysteine and the closing phenylalanine or tryptophan. A D gene is named only where the DNA matches it firmly. Clone sizes are given selectively: once, few, many, or a class where the clone is expanded.

clone size	V gene	D gene	J gene	CDR3 length	CDR3 protein	CDR3 DNA
NA	TRBV15	NA	TRBJ2-1	16	CATSSLGGGGYNEQFF	TGTGCCACCAGCAGTTTGGGCGGAGGAGGGTACAATGAGCAGTTCTTC
NA	TRBV7-8	TRBD2	TRBJ2-3	20	CASSLSTSGGIRVSTDTQYF	TGTGCCAGCAGCTTGTCGACTAGCGGGGGGATCCGGGTGAGCACAGATACGCAGTATTTT
NA	TRBV28	NA	TRBJ2-2	13	CASISANTGELFF	TGTGCCAGCATAAGCGCGAACACCGGGGAGCTGTTTTTT
NA	TRBV7-9	TRBD1	TRBJ2-1	15	CASSSGTASYNEQFF	TGTGCCAGCAGCTCCGGGACAGCCTCCTACAATGAGCAGTTCTTC
NA	TRBV29-1	NA	TRBJ2-1	13	CSGGTGAYNEQFF	TGCAGCGGCGGGACGGGAGCCTACAATGAGCAGTTCTTC
NA	TRBV10-2	TRBD1	TRBJ1-1	16	CASSSTGGRGNTEAFF	TGCGCCAGCAGCTCCACAGGGGGCAGGGGGAACACTGAAGCTTTCTTT
NA	TRBV11-3	TRBD1	TRBJ2-4	17	CASSLDEIRGREVIQYF	TGTGCCAGCAGCTTGGATGAAATTAGGGGGCGCGAGGTCATTCAGTACTTC
once	TRBV6-1	NA	TRBJ1-1	15	CASSESLGRGPEAFF	TGTGCCAGCAGTGAAAGTTTAGGCAGGGGTCCTGAAGCTTTCTTT
NA	TRBV5-4	TRBD2	TRBJ2-7	16	CASSFRLADLGDEQYF	TGTGCCAGCAGCTTTCGACTAGCGGACCTGGGGGACGAGCAGTACTTC
NA	TRBV28	TRBD2	TRBJ2-7	15	CASTQITSGSYEQYF	TGTGCCAGCACCCAGATCACTAGCGGCTCCTACGAGCAGTACTTC
NA	TRBV11-2	NA	TRBJ1-4	14	CASSPWGENEKLFF	TGTGCCAGCAGCCCCTGGGGGGAGAATGAAAAACTGTTTTTT
NA	TRBV18	TRBD2	TRBJ2-3	14	CASSLLAGTDTQYF	TGTGCCAGCTCACTACTAGCGGGAACAGATACGCAGTATTTT
NA	TRBV7-6	TRBD2	TRBJ2-1	16	CASSLARGGTTNEQFF	TGTGCCAGCAGCTTAGCGCGGGGAGGGACCACCAATGAGCAGTTCTTC
NA	TRBV6-6	NA	TRBJ2-3	15	CASSYLEGGADTQYF	TGTGCCAGCAGTTACCTCGAAGGGGGGGCAGATACGCAGTATTTT
NA	TRBV5-1	TRBD1	TRBJ2-2	16	CASSWGRDRGSGELFF	TGCGCCAGCAGCTGGGGAAGGGACAGGGGCTCCGGGGAGCTGTTTTTT
NA	TRBV5-1	TRBD1	TRBJ1-2	13	CASSFGQGDGYTF	TGCGCCAGCAGCTTCGGACAGGGGGATGGCTACACCTTC
NA	TRBV19	NA	TRBJ2-7	15	CASSIGGIPIYEQYF	TGTGCCAGTAGTATTGGCGGGATCCCGATCTACGAGCAGTACTTC
NA	TRBV28	NA	TRBJ2-2	14	CASSLKRNTGELFF	TGTGCCAGCAGTTTGAAGAGGAACACCGGGGAGCTGTTTTTT
NA	TRBV7-9	NA	TRBJ2-5	15	CASRPTPLGGAAQYF	TGTGCCAGCAGGCCCACCCCCCTCGGGGGAGCGGCCCAGTACTTC
NA	TRBV2	NA	TRBJ2-3	13	CASSESFADTQYF	TGTGCCAGCAGTGAATCTTTCGCAGATACGCAGTATTTT
NA	TRBV3-1/TRBV3-2	TRBD2	TRBJ2-2	17	CASSLGLAGANTGELFF	TGTGCCAGCAGCCTTGGACTAGCGGGAGCGAACACCGGGGAGCTGTTTTTT
NA	TRBV27	NA	TRBJ2-7	15	CASSSRSLRQSQQYF	TGTGCCAGCAGTTCCCGATCCCTTCGACAGAGTCAGCAGTACTTC
few	TRBV28	NA	TRBJ2-2	16	CASSTPGRVWGGELFF	TGTGCCAGCAGTACCCCCGGGAGAGTATGGGGGGGGGAGCTGTTTTTT
NA	TRBV3-1/TRBV3-2	TRBD2	TRBJ2-3	16	CASSQGGLAGSDTQYF	TGTGCCAGCAGCCAAGGAGGGTTAGCGGGAAGTGATACGCAGTATTTT
NA	TRBV5-3	TRBD2	TRBJ2-3	17	CARSDTMGLGIEDTQYF	TGTGCCAGAAGCGACACTATGGGACTAGGAATTGAGGATACGCAGTATTTT
NA	TRBV5-6	NA	TRBJ2-6	18	CASSPEGRGSSGANVLTF	TGTGCCAGCAGCCCCGAGGGTCGGGGTTCCTCTGGGGCCAACGTCCTGACTTTC
once	TRBV4-1	NA	TRBJ2-7	14	CASSQDRGNYEQYF	TGCGCCAGCAGCCAAGATCGGGGGAACTACGAGCAGTACTTC
NA	TRBV18	TRBD2	TRBJ2-7	15	CASSPPGGPRDEQYF	TGTGCCAGCTCACCACCGGGAGGGCCTCGGGACGAGCAGTACTTC
NA	TRBV9	NA	TRBJ1-3	17	CASSVGLGGSSGNTIYF	TGTGCCAGCAGCGTAGGCCTCGGCGGAAGCTCTGGAAACACCATATATTTT
NA	TRBV28	NA	TRBJ1-1	16	CASSSAGGIMNTEAFF	TGTGCCAGCAGTTCGGCAGGAGGAATTATGAACACTGAAGCTTTCTTT